These 24 T cell receptor beta chains were all obtained from the same sample, sequenced in a study of CD8+ T cells in alopecia areata. Described treatment: oral pan-JAK inhibitor, 5-10 mg twice daily. Extraction and reverse transcription of RNA yielded cDNA as the sequencing template. TCRdb keeps only in-frame clones here, not all; method: immunoSEQ multiplex PCR. Here the sample spans around 200,000 clones, roughly 62% being singletons. Specimen: CD8+ T cells sorted from blood, collected at week 24, from a patient treated with tofacitinib. The receptors stem from a human donor with alopecia areata.

This chain uses TRBV4-1 with TRBJ2-2; 12 bases agree with TRBD2. Per germline, CDR1 MGHRA and CDR2 YSYEKL. J gave up 5 bases and V 5 bases, and 9 bases lay outside the gene matches. CDR3 length equals 17 residues. CDR3 coding DNA: TGCGCCAGCAGCGACCCCCGGACTAGCGGGGAAACCGGGGAGCTGTTTTTT. It yields the protein CASSDPRTSGETGELFF.

This clone showed up just once. The V and J genes are TRBV29-1 and TRBJ2-7; D is unresolved. V shed 3 bases and J shed 1 base, with 10 bases lying between them. The CDR3 is made up of 13 amino acids. Germline V gene lookup returns CDR1 SQVTM and CDR2 ANQGSEA. The CDR3 reads CSVDGSDSYEQYF. CDR3 sequence (DNA): TGCAGCGTTGATGGTAGTGATTCCTACGAGCAGTACTTC.

This clone was counted a few times. The chain joins TRBV7-9 to TRBJ2-7, with TRBD1 matching 7 bases. Germline trimming cut 5 bases from V and 6 bases from J; bases unmatched to any gene: 4. The CDR3 extends over 12 amino acids. The V gene's germline CDR1 is SEHNR and CDR2 FQNEAQ (reference sequence). Here the CDR3 reads CASSPGTVEQYF. The DNA for the CDR3 is TGTGCCAGCAGCCCCGGGACAGTCGAGCAGTACTTC.

This sequence joins TRBV4-1 and TRBJ2-7, with TRBD2 matching 8 bases. The J segment lost 3 bases and the V segment lost 0 bases, leaving 7 bases of the junction unmatched. Germline-derived CDR1 and CDR2 are MGHRA and YSYEKL. The CDR3 spans 16 residues. The DNA of the CDR3 is TGCGCCAGCAGCCAAGATCCCCCGGGGGGGGTCTACGAGCAGTACTTC. Translated, it gives CASSQDPPGGVYEQYF.

The rearrangement joins TRBV5-1 to TRBJ1-1; possible D gene TRBD1, 5 bases. This CDR3 is built from 11 residues. From germline, CDR1 is SGHRS and CDR2 YFSETQ. Trimming took off 5 bases at V and 9 bases at J, with 11 bases between the two ends. The CDR3 here is CASREAGKAFF. DNA of the CDR3: TGCGCCAGCAGGGAGGCAGGGAAAGCTTTCTTT.

V and J are TRBV30 and TRBJ2-1, with D perhaps matching TRBD1 (6 bases). CDR1 and CDR2 (germline): GTSNPN, SVGIG (reference sequence). V lost 5 bases to trimming and J lost 11 bases, with 10 bases between them. This CDR3 comprises 10 residues. The CDR3 sequence is CAWAGTQQFF. As DNA, the CDR3 is TGTGCCTGGGCCGGGACACAGCAGTTCTTC.

In its sample, this clone was seen a few times. CDR3 coding DNA: TGTGCCAGTCTGGGGACAGATGGCTACACCTTC. This gives the protein CASLGTDGYTF. The chain couples TRBV25-1 to TRBJ1-2; 7 bases are a match to TRBD1. CDR3 length: 11 amino acids. After removal of 9 bases from V and 6 bases from J, the junction contained 4 bases not matched to a gene. Per germline, CDR1 MGHDK and CDR2 SYGVNS.

The chain recombines TRBV7-9 with TRBJ1-1; TRBD1 aligns across 7 bases. Germline assignment: CDR1 SEHNR and CDR2 FQNEAQ (reference sequence). This CDR3 contains 13 residues. Germline trimming cut 1 base from V and 7 bases from J; bases unmatched to any gene: 3. CDR3 DNA: TGTGCCAGCAGCTTAGAACAGGGGATTGAAGCTTTCTTT. Amino acids: CASSLEQGIEAFF. The full variable domain, with the rest looked up from reference TRBV7-9 and TRBJ1-1, is DTGVSQNPRHKITKRGQNVTFRCDPISEHNRLYWYRQTLGQGPEFLTYFQNEAQLEKSRLLSDRFSAERPKGSFSTLEIQRTEQGDSAMYLCASSLEQGIEAFFGQGTRLTVV.

This clone was seen only once. The CDR3 nucleotides are TGTGCCAGCAGCGCTGTGGGGTATGAAGCTTTCTTT. The encoded protein is CASSAVGYEAFF. The chain employs TRBV9 and TRBJ1-1; the D is unclear. Trimming left V 3 bases short and J 7 bases short, with 10 bases between. The length of the CDR3 is 12 residues. Germline V gives CDR1 SGDLS, CDR2 YYNGEE.

This clone was seen a few times. The chain couples TRBV25-1 to TRBJ2-5; D might be TRBD2 (6 bases). Germline V gene lookup returns CDR1 MGHDK and CDR2 SYGVNS. This CDR3 is built from 16 residues. Trimming took off 4 bases at V and 7 bases at J, with 22 bases between the two ends. The CDR3 DNA follows: TGTGCCAGCAGTGGTACACTAGCTGGTGGAGGTGGGACCCAGTACTTC. Its protein product is CASSGTLAGGGGTQYF.

J is TRBJ2-7 and V is TRBV10-3; D may be TRBD2 (6 bases). Germline loops: CDR1 ENHRY, CDR2 SYGVKD. V lost 6 bases to trimming and J lost 0 bases, with 15 bases between them. The CDR3 sequence is 15 residues long. The CDR3 DNA is TGTGCCATCAGCCGGGGACTCGAAGGCTCCTACGAGCAGTACTTC. Its protein product is CAISRGLEGSYEQYF.

The rearrangement links TRBV27 to TRBJ2-4, with D maybe TRBD2 (6 bases). CDR3 length equals 13 residues. CDR1 is MNHEY, CDR2 SMNVEV, per germline (reference sequence). The ends were cut back, 6 bases at V and 11 bases at J, with 17 bases in the middle. CDR3 nucleotides: TGTGCCAGCAGCTCTGGGACTGCGTGGGTTCAGTACTTC. It codes for CASSSGTAWVQYF.

The chain joins TRBV6-5 to TRBJ2-7; maybe TRBD1 (5 bases). Trimming cost V 7 bases and J 0 bases, with 10 bases left between them. CDR1 is MNHEY, CDR2 SVGAGI, per germline. The CDR3 sequence is 13 residues long. CDR3 in DNA: TGTGCCAGCAATAACAGGAGCTCCTACGAGCAGTACTTC. Protein: CASNNRSSYEQYF.

The CDR3 sequence: CSSSWDRGGNEQFF. The CDR3 DNA reads TGCAGCTCGTCGTGGGACAGGGGAGGAAATGAGCAGTTCTTC. The chain links TRBV29-1 to TRBJ2-1; TRBD1 matches at 10 bases. This CDR3 has 14 residues. The germline CDR1 and CDR2 sequences are SQVTM and ANQGSEA. V dropped 8 bases and J dropped 7; count of bases not matched to a gene: 11.

This chain links TRBV9 with TRBJ2-1, with 7 bases aligning to TRBD2. V was clipped by 3 bases and J by 8 bases; unmatched bases: 5. Germline loops: CDR1 SGDLS, CDR2 YYNGEE. The CDR3 has 13 residues. CDR3 amino acids: CASSAPTSHEQFF. As DNA, the CDR3 is TGTGCCAGCAGCGCCCCGACTAGCCATGAGCAGTTCTTC.

A few counts support this clone. The V call is TRBV30, the J call TRBJ1-5, with 7 positions matching TRBD1. The germline gives CDR1 GTSNPN, CDR2 SVGIG (reference sequence). The CDR3 length is 16 residues. V trimming: 0 bases; J trimming: 5 bases; junction bases outside the gene matches: 10. CDR3 bases: TGTGCCTGGAGTGTTCCCGAGACAGGGCCGTATCAGCCCCAGCATTTT. Translated, it gives CAWSVPETGPYQPQHF.

V gene TRBV25-1 combines with J gene TRBJ1-5, with TRBD1 matching over 8 bases. CDR1 is MGHDK and CDR2 is SYGVNS in the germline V gene. The CDR3 has 17 amino acids. V lost 1 base to trimming and J lost 3 bases; unmatched junction nucleotides: 8. Here the CDR3 reads CASSEWMDRAPNQPQHF. The CDR3 DNA is TGTGCCAGCAGTGAATGGATGGACAGGGCTCCCAATCAGCCCCAGCATTTT.

This clone has more than one count but fewer than ten. The rearrangement uses TRBV11-2 and TRBJ2-3; D unresolved. This CDR3 spans 12 amino acids. Trimming removed 5 bases at V and 7 bases at J, with 10 bases between. The germline gives CDR1 SGHAT, CDR2 FQNNGV. CDR3: CASSATAHTQYF. CDR3 bases: TGTGCCAGCAGCGCCACGGCTCATACGCAGTATTTT.

The chain employs TRBV29-1 and TRBJ1-2; D gene ambiguous. Germline values: CDR1 SQVTM, CDR2 ANQGSEA. The CDR3 covers 15 residues. The V end was cut by 4 bases, the J end by 0 bases, with 15 bases between. The DNA of the CDR3 is TGCAGCGTTGTGAGCATGGGCCAGTCTAACTATGGCTACACCTTC. Its translation: CSVVSMGQSNYGYTF.

The table lists this clone with a few counts. The chain has TRBV13 and TRBJ2-3, with TRBD2 matching 11 bases. The V and J ends lost 5 bases and 6 bases, in that order; junction bases with no gene match: 4. This CDR3 spans 14 amino acids. The germline CDR1 and CDR2 sequences are PRHDT and FYEKMQ (reference sequence). This CDR3 is CASSPTSGEDTQYF. The CDR3 nucleotides read TGTGCCAGCAGCCCGACTAGCGGGGAGGATACGCAGTATTTT. The complete variable domain, with remaining parts taken from reference TRBV13 and TRBJ2-3, reads AAGVIQSPRHLIKEKRETATLKCYPIPRHDTVYWYQQGPGQDPQFLISFYEKMQSDKGSIPDRFSAQQFSDYHSELNMSSLELGDSALYFCASSPTSGEDTQYFGPGTRLTVL.

The V and J genes are TRBV27 and TRBJ1-1, with a tentative D call TRBD1 (5 bases). The CDR3 is made up of 13 amino acids. Per the germline V gene, CDR1 is MNHEY and CDR2 is SMNVEV (reference sequence). V gave up 2 bases and J gave up 4 bases, with 8 bases separating them. CDR3 amino acids: CASSLMGGTEAFF. The CDR3 DNA follows: TGTGCCAGCAGTTTAATGGGGGGCACTGAAGCTTTCTTT.

As to this clone: Compared with germline, one end of the junction differs, possibly owing to a read error. The J gene is TRBJ2-6, the V gene TRBV30; possibly TRBD2 for D (6 bases). The CDR3 is made up of 16 amino acids. CDR1 is GTSNPN, CDR2 SVGIG, per germline (reference sequence). The CDR3 spells CACEERVYSAANVLTF. The CDR3, as DNA: TGTGCCTGCGAGGAGCGGGTATACTCTGCGGCCAACGTCCTGACTTTC.

This clone came up a few times. The V and J genes are TRBV5-6 and TRBJ1-1, with D maybe TRBD1 (5 bases). The CDR3 sequence is 14 residues long. Germline CDR1 SGHDT, CDR2 YYEEEE. V lost 0 bases to trimming and J lost 7 bases, with 13 bases between them. DNA for the CDR3: TGTGCCAGCAGCTTGGCCGCGGACACTGGTGAAGCTTTCTTT. It yields the protein CASSLAADTGEAFF.

This clone was counted between two and nine times. J is TRBJ2-7 and V is TRBV18; D is unresolved. The CDR3 is 13 amino acids. V lost 6 bases to trimming and J lost 1 base, with 10 bases between them. CDR1 is KGHSH, CDR2 LQKENI, per germline. CDR3 protein: CASSRHPSYEQYF. The CDR3 DNA sequence: TGTGCCAGCTCCAGGCATCCTTCCTACGAGCAGTACTTC.